This T cell receptor (beta chain) is from a study of Ad26.COV2.S vaccination and SARS-CoV-2 variants. Study context: The study gave Ad26.COV2.S intramuscularly, once or twice 56 days apart.

Clones were read by immunoSEQ multiplex PCR, and TCRdb kept only the in-frame ones, dropping some. Of some 410,000 clones in the sample, around 92% were seen once. V dropped 5 bases and J dropped 7 bases, with 9 bases sitting between them. The V gene's germline CDR1 is KGHSH and CDR2 LQKENI. This CDR3 is 12 amino acids long. Treatment reported: over 15 received Ad26.COV2.S at low or high dose, single or two shots; 5 received placebo; per-sample allocation not given. At day 63 after the first vaccine or placebo injection, samples were drawn. This specimen consisted of peripheral blood, obtained in a trial of Ad26.COV2.S vaccine versus placebo. This TCR derives from a person aged 18-60 years who received the Ad26.COV2.S COVID-19 vaccine or a placebo. The chain combines TRBV18 with TRBJ1-5; the D is unclear. CDR3 nucleotides: TGTGCCAGCTCATCGCCGGACCAGCCCCAGCATTTT. As protein: CASSSPDQPQHF.